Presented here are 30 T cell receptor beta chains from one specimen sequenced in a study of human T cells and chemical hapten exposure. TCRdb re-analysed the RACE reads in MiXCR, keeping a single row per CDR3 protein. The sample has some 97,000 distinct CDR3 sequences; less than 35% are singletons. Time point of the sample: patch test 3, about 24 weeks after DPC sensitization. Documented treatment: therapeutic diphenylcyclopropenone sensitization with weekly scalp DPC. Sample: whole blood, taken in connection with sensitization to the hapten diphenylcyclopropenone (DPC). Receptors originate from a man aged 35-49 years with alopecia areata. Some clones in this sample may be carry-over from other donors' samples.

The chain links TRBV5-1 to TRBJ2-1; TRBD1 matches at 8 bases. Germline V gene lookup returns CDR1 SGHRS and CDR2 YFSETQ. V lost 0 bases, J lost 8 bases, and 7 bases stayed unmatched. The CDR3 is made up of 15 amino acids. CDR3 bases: TGCGCCAGCAGCTTGGACGCAGGGGGCTGCGATGAGCAGTTCTTC. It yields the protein CASSLDAGGCDEQFF.

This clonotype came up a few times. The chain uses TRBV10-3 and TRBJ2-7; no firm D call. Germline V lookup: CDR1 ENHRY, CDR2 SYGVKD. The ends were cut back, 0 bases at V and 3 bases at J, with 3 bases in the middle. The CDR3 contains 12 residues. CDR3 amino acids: CAISESSYEQYF. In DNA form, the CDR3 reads TGTGCCATCAGTGAGTCGAGCTACGAGCAGTACTTC.

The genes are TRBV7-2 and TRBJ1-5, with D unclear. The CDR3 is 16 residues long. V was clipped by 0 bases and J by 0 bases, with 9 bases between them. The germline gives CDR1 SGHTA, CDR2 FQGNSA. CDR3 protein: CASSLAGTYSNQPQHF. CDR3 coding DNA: TGTGCCAGCAGCTTAGCGGGTACCTATAGCAATCAGCCCCAGCATTTT.

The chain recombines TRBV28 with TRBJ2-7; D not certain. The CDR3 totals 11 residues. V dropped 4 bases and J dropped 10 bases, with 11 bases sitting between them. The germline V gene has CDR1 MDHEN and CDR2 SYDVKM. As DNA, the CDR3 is TGTGCCAGCAGTTGGCTAGGTCCTCAGTACTTC. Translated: CASSWLGPQYF.

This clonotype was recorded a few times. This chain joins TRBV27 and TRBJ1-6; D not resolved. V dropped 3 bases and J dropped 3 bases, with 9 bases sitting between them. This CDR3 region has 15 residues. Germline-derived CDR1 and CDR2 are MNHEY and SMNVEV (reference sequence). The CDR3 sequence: CASSLTAIYNSPLHF. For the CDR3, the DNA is TGTGCCAGCAGTTTGACGGCTATCTATAATTCACCCCTCCACTTT.

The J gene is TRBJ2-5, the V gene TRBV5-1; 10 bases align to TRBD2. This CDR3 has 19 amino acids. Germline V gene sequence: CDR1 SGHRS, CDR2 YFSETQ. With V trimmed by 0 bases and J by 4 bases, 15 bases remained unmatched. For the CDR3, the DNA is TGCGCCAGCAGCTTGGATAGCGGGAGGCTGGGGGGCCGACGAGAGACCCAGTACTTC. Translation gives CASSLDSGRLGGRRETQYF.

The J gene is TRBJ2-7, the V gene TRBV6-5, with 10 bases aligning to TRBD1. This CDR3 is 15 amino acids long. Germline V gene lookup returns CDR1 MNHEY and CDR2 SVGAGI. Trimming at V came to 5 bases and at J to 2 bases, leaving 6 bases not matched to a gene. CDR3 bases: TGTGCCAGCAGTCGGACCGGGACAGGGGCCTACGAGCAGTACTTC. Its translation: CASSRTGTGAYEQYF.

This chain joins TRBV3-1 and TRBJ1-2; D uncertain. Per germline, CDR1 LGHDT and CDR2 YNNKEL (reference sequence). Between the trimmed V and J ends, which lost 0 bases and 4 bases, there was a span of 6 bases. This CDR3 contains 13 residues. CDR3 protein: CASSQEQTYGYTF. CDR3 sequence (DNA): TGTGCCAGCAGCCAAGAACAGACCTATGGCTACACCTTC. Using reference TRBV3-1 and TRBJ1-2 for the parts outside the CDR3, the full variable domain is DTAVSQTPKYLVTQMGNDKSIKCEQNLGHDTMYWYKQDSKKFLKIMFSYNNKELIINETVPNRFSPKSPDKAHLNLHINSLELGDSAVYFCASSQEQTYGYTFGSGTRLTVV.

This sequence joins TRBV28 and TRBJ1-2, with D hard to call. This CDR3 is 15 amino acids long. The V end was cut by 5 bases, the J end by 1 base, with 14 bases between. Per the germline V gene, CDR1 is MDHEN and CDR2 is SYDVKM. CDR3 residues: CASSQPALINYGYTF. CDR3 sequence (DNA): TGTGCCAGCAGTCAACCCGCCTTAATTAACTATGGCTACACCTTC.

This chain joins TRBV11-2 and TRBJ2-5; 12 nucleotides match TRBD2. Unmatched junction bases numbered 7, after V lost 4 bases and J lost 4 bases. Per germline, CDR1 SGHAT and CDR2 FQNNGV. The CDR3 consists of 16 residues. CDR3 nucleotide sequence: TGTGCCAGCAGCTCCACGCTAGCGGGAGGGCTAGAGACCCAGTACTTC. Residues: CASSSTLAGGLETQYF.

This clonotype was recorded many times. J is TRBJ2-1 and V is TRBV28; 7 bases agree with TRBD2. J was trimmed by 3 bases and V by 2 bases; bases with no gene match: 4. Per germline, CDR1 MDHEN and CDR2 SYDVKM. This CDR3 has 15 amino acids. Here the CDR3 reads CASSLGGSRYNEQFF. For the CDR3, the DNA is TGTGCCAGCAGTTTAGGCGGGAGTCGCTACAATGAGCAGTTCTTC.

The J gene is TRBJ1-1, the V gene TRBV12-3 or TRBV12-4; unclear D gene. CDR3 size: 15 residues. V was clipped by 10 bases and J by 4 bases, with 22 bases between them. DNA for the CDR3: TGTGCCACTCGGAGTAGAGGAAGGGTTGGCACTGAAGCTTTCTTT. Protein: CATRSRGRVGTEAFF.

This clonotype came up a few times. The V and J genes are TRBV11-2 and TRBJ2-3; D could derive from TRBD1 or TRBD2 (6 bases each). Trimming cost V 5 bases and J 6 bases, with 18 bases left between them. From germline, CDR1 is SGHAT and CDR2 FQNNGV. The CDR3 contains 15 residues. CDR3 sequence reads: CASSTSSTGRDTQYF. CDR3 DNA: TGTGCCAGCAGCACATCTAGCACAGGGAGGGATACGCAGTATTTT. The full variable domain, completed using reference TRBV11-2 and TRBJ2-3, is EAGVAQSPRYKIIEKRQSVAFWCNPISGHATLYWYQQILGQGPKLLIQFQNNGVVDDSQLPKDRFSAERLKGVDSTLKIQPAKLEDSAVYLCASSTSSTGRDTQYFGPGTRLTVL.

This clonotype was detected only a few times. CDR3 coding DNA: TGTGCCAGCAGTGACGGGGGAGCCCAGTACTTC. It encodes CASSDGGAQYF. V usage is TRBV6-5 and J usage is TRBJ2-7; tentatively, D is TRBD2 (6 bases). The V and J ends lost 5 bases and 10 bases respectively, with 12 bases between them. The CDR3 is made up of 11 amino acids. Germline-derived CDR1 and CDR2 are MNHEY and SVGAGI.

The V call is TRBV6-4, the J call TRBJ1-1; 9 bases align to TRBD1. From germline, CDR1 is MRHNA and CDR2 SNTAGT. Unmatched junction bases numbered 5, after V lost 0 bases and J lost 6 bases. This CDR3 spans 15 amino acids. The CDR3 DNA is TGTGCCAGCAGTGACTCCGGACAGGGGAGCGCTGAAGCTTTCTTT. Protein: CASSDSGQGSAEAFF.

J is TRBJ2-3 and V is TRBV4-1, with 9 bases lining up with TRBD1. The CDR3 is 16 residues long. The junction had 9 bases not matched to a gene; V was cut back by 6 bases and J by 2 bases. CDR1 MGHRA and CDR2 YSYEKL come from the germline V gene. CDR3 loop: CASRITGTGLTDTQYF. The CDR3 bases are TGCGCCAGCAGGATAACCGGGACAGGGCTCACAGATACGCAGTATTTT.

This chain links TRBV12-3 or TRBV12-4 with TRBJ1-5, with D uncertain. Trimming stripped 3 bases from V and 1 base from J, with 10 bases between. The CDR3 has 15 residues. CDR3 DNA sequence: TGTGCCAGCAGTTTTGAAGGGATAAGCAATCAGCCCCAGCATTTT. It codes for CASSFEGISNQPQHF.

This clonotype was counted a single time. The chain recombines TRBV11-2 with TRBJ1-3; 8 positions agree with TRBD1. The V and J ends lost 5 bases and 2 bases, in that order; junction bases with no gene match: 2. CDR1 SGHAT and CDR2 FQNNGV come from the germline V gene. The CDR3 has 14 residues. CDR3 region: CASSQQGAGNTIYF. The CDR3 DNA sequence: TGTGCCAGCAGCCAACAGGGGGCTGGAAACACCATATATTTT.

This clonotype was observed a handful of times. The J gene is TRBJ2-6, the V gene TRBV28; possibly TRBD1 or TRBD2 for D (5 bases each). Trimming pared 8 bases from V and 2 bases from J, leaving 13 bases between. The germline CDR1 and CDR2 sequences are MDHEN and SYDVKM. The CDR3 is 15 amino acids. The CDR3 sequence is CASSPPGPGANVLTF. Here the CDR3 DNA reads TGTGCCAGCTCCCCTCCGGGACCTGGGGCCAACGTCCTGACTTTC.

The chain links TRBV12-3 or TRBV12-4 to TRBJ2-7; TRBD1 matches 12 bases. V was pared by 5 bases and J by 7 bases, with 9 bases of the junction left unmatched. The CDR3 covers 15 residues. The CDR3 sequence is CASSLPGQGAGEQYF. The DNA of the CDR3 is TGTGCCAGCAGTCTACCGGGACAGGGGGCAGGAGAGCAGTACTTC.

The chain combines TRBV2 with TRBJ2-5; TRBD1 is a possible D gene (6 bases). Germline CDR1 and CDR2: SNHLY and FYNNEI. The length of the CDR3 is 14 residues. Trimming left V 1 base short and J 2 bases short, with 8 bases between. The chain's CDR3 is CASSEGGQQETQYF. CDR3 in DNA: TGTGCCAGCAGTGAAGGTGGACAGCAAGAGACCCAGTACTTC.

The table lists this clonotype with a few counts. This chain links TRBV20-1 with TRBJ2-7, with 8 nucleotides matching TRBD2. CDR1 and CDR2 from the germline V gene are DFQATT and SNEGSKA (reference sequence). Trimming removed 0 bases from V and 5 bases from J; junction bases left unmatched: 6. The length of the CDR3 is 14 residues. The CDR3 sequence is CSARDPSGSHEQYF. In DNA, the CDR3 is TGCAGTGCTAGAGACCCTAGCGGGTCCCACGAGCAGTACTTC.

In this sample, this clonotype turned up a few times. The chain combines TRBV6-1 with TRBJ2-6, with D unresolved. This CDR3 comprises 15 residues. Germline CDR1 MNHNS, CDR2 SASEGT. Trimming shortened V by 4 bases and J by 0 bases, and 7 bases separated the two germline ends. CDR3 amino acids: CASSGQSSGANVLTF. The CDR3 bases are TGTGCCAGCAGTGGACAATCCTCTGGGGCCAACGTCCTGACTTTC.

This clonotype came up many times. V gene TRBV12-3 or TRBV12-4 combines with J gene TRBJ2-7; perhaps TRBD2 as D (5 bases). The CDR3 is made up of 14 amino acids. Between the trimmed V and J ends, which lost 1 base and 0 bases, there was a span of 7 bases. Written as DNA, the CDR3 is TGTGCCAGCAGTTTAGGTGGGAGCTCCTACGAGCAGTACTTC. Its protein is CASSLGGSSYEQYF.

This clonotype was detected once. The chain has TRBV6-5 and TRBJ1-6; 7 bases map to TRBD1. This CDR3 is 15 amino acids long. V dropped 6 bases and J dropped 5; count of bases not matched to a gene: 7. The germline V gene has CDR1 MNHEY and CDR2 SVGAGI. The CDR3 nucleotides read TGTGCCAGCAGCCCCGGGACAGTTAATAATTCACCCCTCCACTTT. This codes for CASSPGTVNNSPLHF.

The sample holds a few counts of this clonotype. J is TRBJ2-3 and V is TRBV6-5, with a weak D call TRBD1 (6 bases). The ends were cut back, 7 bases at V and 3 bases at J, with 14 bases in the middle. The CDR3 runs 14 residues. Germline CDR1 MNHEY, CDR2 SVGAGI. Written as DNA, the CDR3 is TGTGCCAGCAACGCGCAGGGGACGACAGATACGCAGTATTTT. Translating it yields CASNAQGTTDTQYF.

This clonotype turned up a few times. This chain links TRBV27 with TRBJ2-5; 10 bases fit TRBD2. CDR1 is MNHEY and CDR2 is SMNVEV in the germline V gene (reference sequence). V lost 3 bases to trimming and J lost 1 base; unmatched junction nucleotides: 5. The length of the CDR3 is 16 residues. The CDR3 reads CASSFFSGRSQETQYF. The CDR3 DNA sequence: TGTGCCAGCAGTTTCTTTAGCGGGAGGTCCCAAGAGACCCAGTACTTC.

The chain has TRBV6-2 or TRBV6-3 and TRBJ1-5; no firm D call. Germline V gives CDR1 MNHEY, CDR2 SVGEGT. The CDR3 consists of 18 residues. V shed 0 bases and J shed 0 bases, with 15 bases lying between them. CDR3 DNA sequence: TGTGCCAGCAGTTACTCGAGACCCTCGACGGGTAGCAATCAGCCCCAGCATTTT. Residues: CASSYSRPSTGSNQPQHF.

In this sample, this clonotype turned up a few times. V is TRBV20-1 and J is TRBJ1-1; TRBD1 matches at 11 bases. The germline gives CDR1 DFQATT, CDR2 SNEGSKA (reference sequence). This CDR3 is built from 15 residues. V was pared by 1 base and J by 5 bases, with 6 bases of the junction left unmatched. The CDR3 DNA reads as TGCAGTGCTAGAGTCGCCGGGACAGGGGGTACTGAAGCTTTCTTT. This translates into CSARVAGTGGTEAFF.

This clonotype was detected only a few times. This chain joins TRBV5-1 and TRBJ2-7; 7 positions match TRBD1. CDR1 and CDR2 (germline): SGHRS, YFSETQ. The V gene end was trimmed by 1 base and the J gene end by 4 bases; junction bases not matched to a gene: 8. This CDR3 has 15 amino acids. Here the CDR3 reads CASSLMYRGIYEQYF. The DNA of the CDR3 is TGCGCCAGCAGCTTGATGTACAGGGGTATATACGAGCAGTACTTC.